The sequence of this TCR beta chain was determined in a study of Ad26.COV2.S vaccination and SARS-CoV-2 variants. This clone was seen just once. What it binds is not known. Study findings and constraints: Breadth measured for non-spike TCRs was similar across vaccine and placebo recipients.

Specified treatment: 15 to 20 received Ad26.COV2.S at low or high dose, single or two shots; a few received placebo; per-sample allocation not given. Sampling was done on day 63 after the first vaccine or placebo injection. Assay: immunoSEQ multiplex PCR; the TCRdb copy retains only in-frame clones and omits some. The sample yields a few hundred thousand clones, 90% seen once. Germline CDR1 and CDR2: MNHEY and SMNVEV (reference sequence). This CDR3 has 15 residues. The germline V and J ends were trimmed by 2 bases and 0 bases, with 8 bases remaining between them. Source: peripheral blood, taken in a trial of Ad26.COV2.S vaccine versus placebo. The J gene is TRBJ1-5, the V gene TRBV27; D call uncertain. The sequence came from a person aged 18-60 years who received the Ad26.COV2.S COVID-19 vaccine or a placebo. CDR3 in DNA: TGTGCCAGCAGTTTAGGTGGTTATAGCAATCAGCCCCAGCATTTT. This sequence encodes CASSLGGYSNQPQHF.